A single count supports the clone carrying this TCR beta chain. Its antigen is as yet unknown. This entry is derived from a study of T cells after yellow fever vaccination. Whole-study context: The SMART-Seq v4 Ultra Low Input method served to prepare the low-cell-number fractions.

V dropped 2 bases and J dropped 4; count of bases not matched to a gene: 11. Germline V lookup: CDR1 SGHRS, CDR2 YFSETQ. The CDR3 spans 17 residues. The study, taken as a whole, reports: The secondary response peaked faster, at day 5 versus 15, but was weaker. Clones from primary vaccination mostly reappeared after the booster (96% CD4, under 90% CD8).

5'RACE template switching produced TCR cDNA carrying a universal primer site and UMIs. TCRdb passed the 5' RACE reads through MiXCR, listing each CDR3 protein once. Of a few hundred thousand distinct CDR3 sequences listed, roughly 20% are singletons. The sequences come from PBMCs, collected before the yellow fever booster vaccination. This rearrangement joins TRBV5-1 to TRBJ2-5, with 10 bases aligning to TRBD1. This receptor was taken from a man between 18 and 35 years old who received the YFV17D yellow fever vaccine. CDR3 sequence: CASSLTPGQGNGETQYF. CDR3 sequence (DNA): TGCGCCAGCAGCTTAACTCCGGGACAGGGGAACGGAGAGACCCAGTACTTC.